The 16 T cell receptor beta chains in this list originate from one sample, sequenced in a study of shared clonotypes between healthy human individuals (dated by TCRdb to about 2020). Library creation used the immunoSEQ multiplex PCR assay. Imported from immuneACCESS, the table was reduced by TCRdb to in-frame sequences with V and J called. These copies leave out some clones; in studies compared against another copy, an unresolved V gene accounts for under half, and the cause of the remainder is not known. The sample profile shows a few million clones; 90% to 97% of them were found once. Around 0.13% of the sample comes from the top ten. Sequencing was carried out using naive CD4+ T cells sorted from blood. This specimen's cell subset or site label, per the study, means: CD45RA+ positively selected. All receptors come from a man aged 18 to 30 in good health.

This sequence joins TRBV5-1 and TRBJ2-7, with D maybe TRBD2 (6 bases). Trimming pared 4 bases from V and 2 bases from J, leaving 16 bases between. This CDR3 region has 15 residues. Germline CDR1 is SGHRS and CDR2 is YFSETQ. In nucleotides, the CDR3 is TGCGCCAGCAGCACGGGAGACAGCCGTGCCTACGAGCAGTACTTC. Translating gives CASSTGDSRAYEQYF.

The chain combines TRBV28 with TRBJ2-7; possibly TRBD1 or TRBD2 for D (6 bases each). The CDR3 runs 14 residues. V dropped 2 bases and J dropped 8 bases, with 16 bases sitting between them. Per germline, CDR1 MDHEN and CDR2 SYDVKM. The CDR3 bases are TGTGCCAGCAGTTTAGGGGCGGGGACAACCAAGCAGTACTTC. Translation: CASSLGAGTTKQYF.

The CDR3 sequence: CASSYSMVPYEQYF. DNA for the CDR3: TGTGCCAGCAGTTACTCGATGGTTCCCTACGAGCAGTACTTC. V and J are TRBV6-5 and TRBJ2-7; D is uncertain. With 0 bases removed from V and 2 bases from J, the gap between germline ends came to 8 bases. The CDR3 sequence is 14 residues long. Germline lookup yields CDR1 MNHEY and CDR2 SVGAGI.

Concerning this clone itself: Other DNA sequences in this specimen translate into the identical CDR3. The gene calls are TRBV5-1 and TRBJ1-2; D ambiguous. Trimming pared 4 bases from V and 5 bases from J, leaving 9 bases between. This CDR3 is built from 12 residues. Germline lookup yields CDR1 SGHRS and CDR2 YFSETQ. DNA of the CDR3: TGCGCCAGCAGCCTGGACGGTTATGGCTACACCTTC. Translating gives CASSLDGYGYTF.

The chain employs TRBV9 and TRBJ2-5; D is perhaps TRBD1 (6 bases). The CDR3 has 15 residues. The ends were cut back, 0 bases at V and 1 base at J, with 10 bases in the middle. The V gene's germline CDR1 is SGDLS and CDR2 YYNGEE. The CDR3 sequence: CASSVGGGTQETQYF. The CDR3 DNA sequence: TGTGCCAGCAGCGTAGGTGGGGGCACCCAAGAGACCCAGTACTTC.

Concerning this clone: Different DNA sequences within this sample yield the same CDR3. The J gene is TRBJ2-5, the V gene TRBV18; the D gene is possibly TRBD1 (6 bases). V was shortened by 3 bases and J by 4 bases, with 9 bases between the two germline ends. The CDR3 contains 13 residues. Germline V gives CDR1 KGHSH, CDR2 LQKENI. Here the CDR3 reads CASSPVGAETQYF. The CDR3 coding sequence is TGTGCCAGCTCACCCGTGGGGGCAGAGACCCAGTACTTC. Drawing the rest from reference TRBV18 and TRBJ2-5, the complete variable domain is NAGVMQNPRHLVRRRGQEARLRCSPMKGHSHVYWYRQLPEEGLKFMVYLQKENIIDESGMPKERFSAEFPKEGPSILRIQQVVRGDSAAYFCASSPVGAETQYFGPGTRLLVL.

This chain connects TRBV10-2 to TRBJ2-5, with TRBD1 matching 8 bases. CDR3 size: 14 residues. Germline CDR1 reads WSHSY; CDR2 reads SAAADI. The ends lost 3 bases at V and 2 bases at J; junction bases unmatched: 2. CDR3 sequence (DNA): TGCGCCAGCAGTGACAGGGGGCTGCAAGAGACCCAGTACTTC. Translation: CASSDRGLQETQYF.

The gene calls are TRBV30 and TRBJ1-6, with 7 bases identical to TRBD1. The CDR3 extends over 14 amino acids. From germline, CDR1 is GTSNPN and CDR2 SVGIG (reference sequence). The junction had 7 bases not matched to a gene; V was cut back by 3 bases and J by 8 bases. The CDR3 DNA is TGTGCCTGGAGGGTAGGGGGCGATGATTCACCCCTCCACTTT. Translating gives CAWRVGGDDSPLHF.

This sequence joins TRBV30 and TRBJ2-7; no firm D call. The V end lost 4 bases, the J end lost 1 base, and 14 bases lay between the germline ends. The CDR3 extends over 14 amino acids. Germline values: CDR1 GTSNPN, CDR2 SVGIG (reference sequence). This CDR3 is CAWTAGGDSYEQYF. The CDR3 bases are TGTGCCTGGACCGCCGGTGGGGATTCCTACGAGCAGTACTTC.

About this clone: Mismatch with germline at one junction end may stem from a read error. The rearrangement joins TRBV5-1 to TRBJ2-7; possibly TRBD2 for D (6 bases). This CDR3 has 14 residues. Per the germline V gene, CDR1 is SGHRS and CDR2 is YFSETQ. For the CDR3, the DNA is TGCGCCCGCAGCTTGGGGGGACGGGGCTACGAGCAGTACTTC. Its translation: CARSLGGRGYEQYF.

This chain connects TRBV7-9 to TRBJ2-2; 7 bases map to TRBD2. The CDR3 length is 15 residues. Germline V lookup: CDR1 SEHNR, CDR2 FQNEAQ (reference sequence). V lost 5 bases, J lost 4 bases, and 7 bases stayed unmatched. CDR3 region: CASSPDLAATGELFF. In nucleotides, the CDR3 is TGTGCCAGCAGCCCGGACCTAGCGGCCACCGGGGAGCTGTTTTTT.

The CDR3: CATSDRSNTGELFF. The CDR3 nucleotides read TGTGCCACTTCCGACAGATCGAACACCGGGGAGCTGTTTTTT. J is TRBJ2-2 and V is TRBV7-9; D possibly corresponds to TRBD1 (5 bases). Trimming shortened V by 10 bases and J by 0 bases, and 12 bases separated the two germline ends. Germline V gene sequence: CDR1 SEHNR, CDR2 FQNEAQ (reference sequence). The CDR3 loop spans 14 amino acids. Full variable domain (remainder filled in from reference TRBV7-9 and TRBJ2-2): DTGVSQNPRHKITKRGQNVTFRCDPISEHNRLYWYRQTLGQGPEFLTYFQNEAQLEKSRLLSDRFSAERPKGSFSTLEIQRTEQGDSAMYLCATSDRSNTGELFFGEGSRLTVL.

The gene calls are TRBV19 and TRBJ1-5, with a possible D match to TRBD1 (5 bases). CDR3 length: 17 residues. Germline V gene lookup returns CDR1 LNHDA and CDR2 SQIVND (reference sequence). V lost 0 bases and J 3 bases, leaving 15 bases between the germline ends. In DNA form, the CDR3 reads TGTGCCAGTAGTATAGAAACGGGGCGAGGAATCAATCAGCCCCAGCATTTT. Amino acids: CASSIETGRGINQPQHF.

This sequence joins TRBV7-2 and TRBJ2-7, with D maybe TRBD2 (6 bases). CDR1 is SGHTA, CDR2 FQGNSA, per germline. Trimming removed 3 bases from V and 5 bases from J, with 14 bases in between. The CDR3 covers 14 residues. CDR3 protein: CASSLQGGNHEQYF. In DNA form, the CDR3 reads TGTGCCAGCAGCTTGCAGGGAGGAAACCACGAGCAGTACTTC.

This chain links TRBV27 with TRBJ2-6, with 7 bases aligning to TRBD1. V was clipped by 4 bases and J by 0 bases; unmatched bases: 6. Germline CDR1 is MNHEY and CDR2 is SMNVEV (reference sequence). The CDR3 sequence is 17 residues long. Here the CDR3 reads CASSYTGQSSGANVLTF. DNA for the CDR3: TGTGCCAGCAGTTATACGGGACAGAGCTCTGGGGCCAACGTCCTGACTTTC. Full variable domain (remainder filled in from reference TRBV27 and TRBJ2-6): EAQVTQNPRYLITVTGKKLTVTCSQNMNHEYMSWYRQDPGLGLRQIYYSMNVEVTDKGDVPEGYKVSRKEKRNFPLILESPSPNQTSLYFCASSYTGQSSGANVLTFGAGSRLTVL.

This chain's CDR3 is CASSQVRPQGNTEAFF. DNA for the CDR3: TGTGCCAGCAGCCAAGTCAGGCCCCAAGGAAACACTGAAGCTTTCTTT. The chain joins TRBV14 to TRBJ1-1; D gene uncertain. The germline V and J ends were trimmed by 1 base and 2 bases, with 14 bases remaining between them. This CDR3 contains 16 residues. CDR1 and CDR2 (germline): SGHDN, FVKESK.